These T cell receptor beta chains were read from a single sample in a study of T-cell reconstitution after alpha-beta-depleted transplantation in children. TCRdb recomputed calls from the PCR reads with MiXCR, one row per CDR3 protein. The sample has 250,000 to 400,000 distinct CDR3 sequences, around 25% seen once; the top ten hold about a tenth. This specimen consisted of PBMCs, mostly from graft donor cells, obtained 180 days after TCRalphabeta/CD19-depleted stem cell transplant. The receptors stem from a male patient between 10 and 17 years old who had a stem cell transplant for acute lymphoblastic leukemia, so the T cells may come from the graft donor. Both conserved end residues are trimmed from each CDR3. Fields, in order: V gene, CDR3 protein.

v_call: TRBV5-6
cdr3_aa: ASSFDRSWGTQY

v_call: TRBV6-5
cdr3_aa: ASSLDRHSQETQY

v_call: TRBV6-1
cdr3_aa: ASSRTSGARGNEQF

v_call: TRBV4-1
cdr3_aa: ASSHYGIPPGEQF

v_call: TRBV7-8
cdr3_aa: ASSLGLAGETGELF

v_call: TRBV2
cdr3_aa: ASTGRPNGETQY

v_call: TRBV7-2
cdr3_aa: ASRYTGGGETQY

v_call: TRBV28
cdr3_aa: ASSFGGRLDTQY

v_call: TRBV11-2
cdr3_aa: ASSLRIRTSGRELHEQY

v_call: TRBV10-2
cdr3_aa: ASRRSNEKLF

v_call: TRBV7-3
cdr3_aa: ASSPRDRGLNIAKNIQY

v_call: TRBV7-2
cdr3_aa: ASSLEEGEEETQY

v_call: TRBV19
cdr3_aa: ASSLTNSYEQY

v_call: TRBV6-5
cdr3_aa: ASSYLDRGPGEQY

v_call: TRBV11-3
cdr3_aa: ASFTLCGGTYEQY

v_call: TRBV21-1
cdr3_aa: ASSAGLAGSSPFYEQY